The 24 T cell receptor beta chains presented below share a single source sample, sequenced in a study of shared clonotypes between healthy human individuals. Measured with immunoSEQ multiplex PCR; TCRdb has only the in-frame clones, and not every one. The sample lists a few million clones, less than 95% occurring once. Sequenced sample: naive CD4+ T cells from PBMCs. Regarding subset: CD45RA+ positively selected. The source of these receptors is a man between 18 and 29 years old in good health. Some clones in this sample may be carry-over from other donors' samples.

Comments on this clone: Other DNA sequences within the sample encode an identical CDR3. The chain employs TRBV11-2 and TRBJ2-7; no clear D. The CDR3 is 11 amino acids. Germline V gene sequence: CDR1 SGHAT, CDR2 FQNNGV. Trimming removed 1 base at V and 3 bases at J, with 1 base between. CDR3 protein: CASSLVYEQYF. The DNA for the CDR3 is TGTGCCAGCAGCTTAGTCTACGAGCAGTACTTC.

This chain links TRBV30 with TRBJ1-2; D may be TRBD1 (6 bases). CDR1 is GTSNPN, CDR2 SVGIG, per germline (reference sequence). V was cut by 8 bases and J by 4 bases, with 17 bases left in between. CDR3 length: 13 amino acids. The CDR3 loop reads CAVQGGSTYGYTF. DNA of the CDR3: TGTGCCGTACAGGGAGGTTCGACCTATGGCTACACCTTC.

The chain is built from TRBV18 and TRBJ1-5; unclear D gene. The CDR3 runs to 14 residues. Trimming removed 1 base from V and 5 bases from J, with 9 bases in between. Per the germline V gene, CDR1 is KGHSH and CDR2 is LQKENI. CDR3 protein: CASSPQGSDQPQHF. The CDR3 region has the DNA TGTGCCAGCTCACCACAAGGTTCAGATCAGCCCCAGCATTTT.

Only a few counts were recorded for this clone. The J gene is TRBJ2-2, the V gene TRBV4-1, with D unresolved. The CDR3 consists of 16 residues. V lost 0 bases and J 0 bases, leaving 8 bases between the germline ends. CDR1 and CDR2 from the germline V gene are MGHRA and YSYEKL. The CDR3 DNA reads TGCGCCAGCAGCCAAGAGTGGCCCTCGAACACCGGGGAGCTGTTTTTT. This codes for CASSQEWPSNTGELFF.

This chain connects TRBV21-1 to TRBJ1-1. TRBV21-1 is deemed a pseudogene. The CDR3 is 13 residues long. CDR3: CASSETRNTEAFF. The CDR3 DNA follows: TGTGCCAGCAGCGAAACTCGGAACACTGAAGCTTTCTTT.

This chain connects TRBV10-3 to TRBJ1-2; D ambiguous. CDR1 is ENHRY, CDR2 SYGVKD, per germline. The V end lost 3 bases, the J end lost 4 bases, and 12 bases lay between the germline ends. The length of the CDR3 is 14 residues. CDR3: CAISDGVAAYGYTF. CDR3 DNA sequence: TGTGCCATCAGTGATGGTGTCGCAGCCTATGGCTACACCTTC.

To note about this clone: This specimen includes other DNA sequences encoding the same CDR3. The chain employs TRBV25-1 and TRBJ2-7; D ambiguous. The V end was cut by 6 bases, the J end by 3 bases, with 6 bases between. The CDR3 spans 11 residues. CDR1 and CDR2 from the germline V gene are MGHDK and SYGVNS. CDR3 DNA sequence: TGTGCCAGCAGCGAGTTCTACGAGCAGTACTTC. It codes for CASSEFYEQYF.

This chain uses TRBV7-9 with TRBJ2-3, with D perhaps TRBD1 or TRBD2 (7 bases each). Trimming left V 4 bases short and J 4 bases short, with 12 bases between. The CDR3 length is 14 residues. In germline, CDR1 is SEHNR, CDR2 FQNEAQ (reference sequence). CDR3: CASSSQGGADTQYF. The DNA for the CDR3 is TGTGCCAGCAGCTCTCAGGGGGGGGCAGATACGCAGTATTTT.

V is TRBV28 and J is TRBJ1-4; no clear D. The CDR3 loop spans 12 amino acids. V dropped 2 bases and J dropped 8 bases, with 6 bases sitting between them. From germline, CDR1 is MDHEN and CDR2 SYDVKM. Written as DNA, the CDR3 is TGTGCCAGCAGTTTAGGAGTCGAAAAACTGTTTTTT. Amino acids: CASSLGVEKLFF.

CDR3 region: CASSLVAGTTYNEQFF. CDR3 coding DNA: TGTGCCAGCAGCTTAGTAGCGGGGACCACCTACAATGAGCAGTTCTTC. The rearrangement joins TRBV7-3 to TRBJ2-1, with 8 bases fitting TRBD2. With V trimmed by 2 bases and J by 2 bases, 5 bases remained unmatched. Germline values: CDR1 SGHTA, CDR2 FQGTGA. The CDR3 runs to 16 residues.

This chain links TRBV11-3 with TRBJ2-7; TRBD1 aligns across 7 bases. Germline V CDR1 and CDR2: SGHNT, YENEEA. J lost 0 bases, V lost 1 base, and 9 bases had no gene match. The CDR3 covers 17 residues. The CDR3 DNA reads TGTGCCAGCAGCTTAGCGCTAACAGGGGATAACTCCTACGAGCAGTACTTC. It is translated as CASSLALTGDNSYEQYF. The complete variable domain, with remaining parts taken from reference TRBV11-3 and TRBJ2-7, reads EAGVVQSPRYKIIEKKQPVAFWCNPISGHNTLYWYLQNLGQGPELLIRYENEEAVDDSQLPKDRFSAERLKGVDSTLKIQPAELGDSAVYLCASSLALTGDNSYEQYFGPGTRLTVT.

CDR3 sequence reads: CSVLPRVGTEAFF. CDR3 DNA sequence: TGCAGCGTTCTACCTAGGGTGGGCACTGAAGCTTTCTTT. The chain joins TRBV29-1 to TRBJ1-1; no reliable D call. The CDR3 contains 13 residues. Germline assignment: CDR1 SQVTM and CDR2 ANQGSEA. V was pared by 5 bases and J by 4 bases, with 14 bases between.

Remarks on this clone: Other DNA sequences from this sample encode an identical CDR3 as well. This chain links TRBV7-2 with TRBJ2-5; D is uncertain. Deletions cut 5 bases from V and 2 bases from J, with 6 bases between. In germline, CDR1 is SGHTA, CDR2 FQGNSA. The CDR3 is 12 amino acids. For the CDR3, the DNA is TGTGCCAGCAGCCCATTTCAAGAGACCCAGTACTTC. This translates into CASSPFQETQYF.

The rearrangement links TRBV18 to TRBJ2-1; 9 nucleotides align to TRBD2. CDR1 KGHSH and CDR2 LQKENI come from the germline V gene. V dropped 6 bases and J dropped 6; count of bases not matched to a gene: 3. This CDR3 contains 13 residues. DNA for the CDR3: TGTGCCAGCTCTGTGACTAGCGGCAATGAGCAGTTCTTC. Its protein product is CASSVTSGNEQFF.

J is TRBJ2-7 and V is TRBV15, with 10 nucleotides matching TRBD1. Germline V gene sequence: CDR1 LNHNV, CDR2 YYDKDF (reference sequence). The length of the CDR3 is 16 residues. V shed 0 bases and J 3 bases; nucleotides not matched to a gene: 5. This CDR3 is CATSRDRWTGGYEQYF. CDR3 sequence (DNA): TGTGCCACCAGCAGAGATAGGTGGACAGGGGGCTACGAGCAGTACTTC.

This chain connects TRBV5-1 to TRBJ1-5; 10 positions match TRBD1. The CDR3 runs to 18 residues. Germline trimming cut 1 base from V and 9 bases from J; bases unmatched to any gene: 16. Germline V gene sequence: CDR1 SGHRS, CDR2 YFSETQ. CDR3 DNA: TGCGCCAGCAGCTTGTTCGGGTCGGGACAGGGGACATTTGCGCCCCAGCATTTT. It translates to CASSLFGSGQGTFAPQHF.

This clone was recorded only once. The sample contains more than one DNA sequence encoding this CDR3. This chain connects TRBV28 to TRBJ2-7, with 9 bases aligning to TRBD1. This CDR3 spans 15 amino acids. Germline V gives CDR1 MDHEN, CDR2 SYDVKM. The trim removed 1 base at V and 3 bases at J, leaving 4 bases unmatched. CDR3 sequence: CASSLSDRGLYEQYF. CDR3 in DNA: TGTGCCAGCAGTTTATCGGACAGGGGACTCTACGAGCAGTACTTC.

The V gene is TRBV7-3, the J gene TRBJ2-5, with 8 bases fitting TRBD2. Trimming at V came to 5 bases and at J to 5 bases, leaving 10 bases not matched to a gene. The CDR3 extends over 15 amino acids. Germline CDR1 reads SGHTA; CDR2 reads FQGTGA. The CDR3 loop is CASSLTSGAMETQYF. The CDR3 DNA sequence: TGTGCCAGCAGCCTCACTAGCGGCGCGATGGAGACCCAGTACTTC.

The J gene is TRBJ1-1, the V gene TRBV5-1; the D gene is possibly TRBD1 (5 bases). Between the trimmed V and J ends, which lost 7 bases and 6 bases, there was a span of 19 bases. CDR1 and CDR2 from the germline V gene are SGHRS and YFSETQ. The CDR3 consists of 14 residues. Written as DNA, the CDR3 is TGCGCCAGCGCAGCCAGGGTTCCTCCCGCTGAAGCTTTCTTT. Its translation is CASAARVPPAEAFF.

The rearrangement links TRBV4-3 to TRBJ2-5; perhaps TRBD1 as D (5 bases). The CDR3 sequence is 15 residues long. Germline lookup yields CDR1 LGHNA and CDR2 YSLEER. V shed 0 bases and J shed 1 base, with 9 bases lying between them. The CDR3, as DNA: TGCGCCAGCAGCCAAGAGTACAGGTCCCAAGAGACCCAGTACTTC. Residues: CASSQEYRSQETQYF.

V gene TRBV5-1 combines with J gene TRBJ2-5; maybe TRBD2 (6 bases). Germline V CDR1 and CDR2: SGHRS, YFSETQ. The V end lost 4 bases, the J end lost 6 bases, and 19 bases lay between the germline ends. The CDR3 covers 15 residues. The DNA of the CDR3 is TGCGCCAGCAGCCTCTCTTTAACTAGCAGGAAGACCCAGTACTTC. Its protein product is CASSLSLTSRKTQYF.

This CDR3 reads CASSVAAGGNQPQHF. Written as DNA, the CDR3 is TGTGCCAGCAGCGTAGCTGCGGGGGGCAATCAGCCCCAGCATTTT. V and J are TRBV9 and TRBJ1-5; D is possibly TRBD1 (5 bases). The V gene lost 0 bases and the J gene lost 2 bases, with 9 bases spanning the gap. In germline, CDR1 is SGDLS, CDR2 YYNGEE. This CDR3 is built from 15 residues.

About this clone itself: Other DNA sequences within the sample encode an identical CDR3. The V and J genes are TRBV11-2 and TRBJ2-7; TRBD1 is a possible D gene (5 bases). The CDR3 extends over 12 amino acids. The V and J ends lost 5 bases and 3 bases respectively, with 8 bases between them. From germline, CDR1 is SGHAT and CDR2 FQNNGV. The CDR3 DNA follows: TGTGCCAGCAGCCTCCAGGGCTACGAGCAGTACTTC. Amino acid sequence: CASSLQGYEQYF.

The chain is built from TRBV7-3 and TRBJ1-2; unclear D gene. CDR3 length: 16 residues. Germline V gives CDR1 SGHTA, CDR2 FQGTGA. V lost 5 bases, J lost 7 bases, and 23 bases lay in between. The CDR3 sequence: CASSKPTPATLAGYTF. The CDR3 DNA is TGTGCCAGCAGCAAACCGACCCCGGCTACCTTGGCTGGCTACACCTTC.